This T cell receptor (beta chain) was profiled in a study of blood T cell repertoires in COVID-19. Overall study context: Sources were T cells, B-cell-depleted T cells, or PBMCs; the material itself was cDNA or gDNA.

Method: immunoSEQ multiplex PCR; TCRdb's copy keeps in-frame clones and lacks some. The sample has tens of thousands of clones, roughly 90% seen once; the top ten hold roughly 2.5%. This CDR3 region has 14 residues. V lost 4 bases, J lost 6 bases, and 8 bases stayed unmatched. Looked up from germline, CDR1 is MGHRA and CDR2 is YSYEKL. Seattle cases were enrolled at active infection and followed longitudinally. This TCR derives from a man over 45 with COVID-19, enrolled during active disease. V usage is TRBV4-1 and J usage is TRBJ1-2, with 7 positions matching TRBD1. Material: peripheral blood. CDR3 DNA: TGCGCCAGCAGCCGACCGACAGGGATCGATGGCTACACCTTC. Amino acids: CASSRPTGIDGYTF.